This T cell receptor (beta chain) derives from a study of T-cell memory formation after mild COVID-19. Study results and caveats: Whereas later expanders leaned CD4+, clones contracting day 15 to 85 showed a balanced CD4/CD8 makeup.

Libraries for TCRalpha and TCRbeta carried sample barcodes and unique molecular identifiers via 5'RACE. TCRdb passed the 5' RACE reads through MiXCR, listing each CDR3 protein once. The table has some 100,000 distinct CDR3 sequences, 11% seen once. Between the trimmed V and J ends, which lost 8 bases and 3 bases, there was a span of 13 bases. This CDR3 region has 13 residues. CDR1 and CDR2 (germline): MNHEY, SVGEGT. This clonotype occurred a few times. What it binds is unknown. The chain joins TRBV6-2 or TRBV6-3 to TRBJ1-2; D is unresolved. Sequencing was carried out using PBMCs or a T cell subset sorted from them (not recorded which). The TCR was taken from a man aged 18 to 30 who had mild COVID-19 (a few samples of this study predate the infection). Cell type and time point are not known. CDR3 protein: CASSIGGHYGYTF. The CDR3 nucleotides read TGTGCCAGCTCTATAGGCGGGCACTATGGCTACACCTTC.